What follows are 6 T cell receptor beta chains derived from one specimen sequenced in a study of OX40 agonist ivuxolimab in advanced cancers. TCRdb keeps only in-frame clones here, not all; method: immunoSEQ multiplex PCR. The profile covers about 69,000 clones, with about nine tenths appearing a single time and just over 14% taken by the ten largest. The starting material was CD4+ or CD8+ T cells sorted from blood, obtained in a trial of the OX40 agonist ivuxolimab. The receptors derive from an adult with an advanced solid tumor such as melanoma, head and neck, liver or kidney cancer.

This clone occurred a few times. This same CDR3 is encoded by further DNA sequences in the sample. CDR3 DNA sequence: TGTGCCAGCTCACCACCACAGGGCCCTAATGAAAAACTGTTTTTT. This sequence encodes CASSPPQGPNEKLFF. The chain has TRBV18 and TRBJ1-4; D perhaps matches TRBD1 (6 bases). The length of the CDR3 is 15 residues. V lost 0 bases to trimming and J lost 3 bases, with 8 bases between them. The germline V gene encodes CDR1 KGHSH and CDR2 LQKENI.

The sample holds a few counts of this clone. The chain carries TRBV11-2 and TRBJ1-1; unclear D gene. Germline-derived CDR1 and CDR2 are SGHAT and FQNNGV. V was pared by 4 bases and J by 11 bases, with 11 bases between. The CDR3 extends over 11 amino acids. CDR3 in amino acids: CASSSVVGAFF. In DNA, the CDR3 is TGTGCCAGCAGCTCGGTGGTGGGGGCTTTCTTT.

This clone was recorded once. V and J are TRBV6-9 and TRBJ2-5, with unresolved D. V lost 8 bases and J 3 bases, leaving 10 bases between the germline ends. CDR3 size: 12 residues. Germline V gene lookup returns CDR1 MNHGY and CDR2 SVAAGI. The CDR3 sequence is CASGWIEETQYF. CDR3 nucleotides: TGTGCCAGCGGATGGATAGAAGAGACCCAGTACTTC.

The chain has TRBV15 and TRBJ1-4; D is uncertain. The CDR3 spans 13 residues. V shed 4 bases and J shed 11 bases, with 14 bases lying between them. The germline V gene encodes CDR1 LNHNV and CDR2 YYDKDF (reference sequence). The CDR3 sequence: CATSTQVAGKLFF. The CDR3 nucleotides are TGTGCCACCAGCACCCAAGTCGCTGGGAAACTGTTTTTT.

This chain links TRBV27 with TRBJ2-1; the D gene is possibly TRBD1 (6 bases). CDR1 MNHEY and CDR2 SMNVEV come from the germline V gene (reference sequence). V lost 11 bases, J lost 3 bases, and 8 bases lay in between. This CDR3 region has 11 residues. The CDR3 here is CAAGDYNEQFF. Here the CDR3 DNA reads TGTGCCGCAGGGGACTACAATGAGCAGTTCTTC.

The V call is TRBV11-2, the J call TRBJ2-3; D is possibly TRBD2 (6 bases). CDR3 length: 15 residues. The germline CDR1 and CDR2 sequences are SGHAT and FQNNGV. V was shortened by 5 bases and J by 0 bases, with 12 bases between the two germline ends. The CDR3 nucleotides are TGTGCCAGCAGCAGCCGGGACTGGAGCACAGATACGCAGTATTTT. It codes for CASSSRDWSTDTQYF. The complete variable domain, with remaining parts taken from reference TRBV11-2 and TRBJ2-3, reads EAGVAQSPRYKIIEKRQSVAFWCNPISGHATLYWYQQILGQGPKLLIQFQNNGVVDDSQLPKDRFSAERLKGVDSTLKIQPAKLEDSAVYLCASSSRDWSTDTQYFGPGTRLTVL.